The next 5 T cell receptor beta chains were all read from a single sample in a study of blood T cell repertoires in COVID-19. Sequencing was performed with immunoSEQ multiplex PCR; in TCRdb, only in-frame clones are kept and a portion is missing. The sample shows some 200,000 clones, 85% of them seen only once. Sequencing was performed on peripheral blood. Source of these receptors: a woman between 65 and 79 years old with COVID-19, enrolled during active disease.

The chain carries TRBV9 and TRBJ2-2, with unresolved D. CDR1 is SGDLS and CDR2 is YYNGEE in the germline V gene. The CDR3 contains 15 residues. Trimming shortened V by 0 bases and J by 0 bases, and 6 bases separated the two germline ends. CDR3 in amino acids: CASSVGQANTGELFF. CDR3 DNA sequence: TGTGCCAGCAGCGTAGGGCAGGCGAACACCGGGGAGCTGTTTTTT.

The sample holds a few counts of this clone. The sample contains more than one DNA sequence encoding this CDR3. The chain recombines TRBV3-1 (or the pseudogene TRBV3-2) with TRBJ1-2, with D perhaps matching TRBD1 (6 bases). Germline V gives CDR1 LGHDT, CDR2 YNNKEL (reference sequence). The CDR3 contains 14 residues. Deletions cut 0 bases from V and 4 bases from J, with 9 bases between. As DNA, the CDR3 is TGTGCCAGCAGCCAAGACAGGGGCAGCTATGGCTACACCTTC. Amino acid sequence: CASSQDRGSYGYTF.

The rearrangement links TRBV7-9 to TRBJ2-7, with 13 bases fitting TRBD2. CDR1 and CDR2 (germline): SEHNR, FQNEAQ (reference sequence). The CDR3 spans 16 residues. Trimming removed 5 bases from V and 3 bases from J; junction bases left unmatched: 7. In nucleotides, the CDR3 is TGTGCCAGCAGCCCCTGGACTAGCGGGAGTAGCTACGAGCAGTACTTC. Its translation: CASSPWTSGSSYEQYF.

This clone was counted once. CDR3 nucleotides: TGCGCCAGCAGTGTGAAGGTTGACGGGACTGAAGCTTTCTTT. Translated, it gives CASSVKVDGTEAFF. The V call is TRBV10-1, the J call TRBJ1-1; D gene uncertain. This CDR3 region has 14 residues. Germline V gene sequence: CDR1 WNHNN, CDR2 SYGVQD (reference sequence). V lost 4 bases and J 5 bases, leaving 14 bases between the germline ends.

This clone was counted ten times or more. V and J are TRBV6-1 and TRBJ1-2; D unresolved. The CDR3 is 16 amino acids. CDR1 MNHNS and CDR2 SASEGT come from the germline V gene. Trimming removed 5 bases from V and 0 bases from J, with 16 bases in between. The CDR3 nucleotides are TGTGCCAGCAGTCAAGAGGGAGCGGGAGCTAACTATGGCTACACCTTC. This gives the protein CASSQEGAGANYGYTF.